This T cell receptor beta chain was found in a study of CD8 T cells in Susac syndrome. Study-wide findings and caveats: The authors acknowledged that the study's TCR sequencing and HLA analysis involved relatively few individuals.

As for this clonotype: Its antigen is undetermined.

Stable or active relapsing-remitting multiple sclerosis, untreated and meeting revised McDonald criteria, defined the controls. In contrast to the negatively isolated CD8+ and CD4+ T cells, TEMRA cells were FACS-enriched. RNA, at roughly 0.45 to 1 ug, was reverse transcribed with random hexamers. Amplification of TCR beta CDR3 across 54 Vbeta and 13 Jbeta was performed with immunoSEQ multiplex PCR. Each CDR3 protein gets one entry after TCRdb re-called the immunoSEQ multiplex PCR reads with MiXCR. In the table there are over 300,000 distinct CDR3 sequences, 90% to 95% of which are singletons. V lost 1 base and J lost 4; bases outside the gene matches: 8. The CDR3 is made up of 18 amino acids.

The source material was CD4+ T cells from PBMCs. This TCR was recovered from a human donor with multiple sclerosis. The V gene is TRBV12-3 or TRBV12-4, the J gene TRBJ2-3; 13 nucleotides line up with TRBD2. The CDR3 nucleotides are TGTGCCAGCAGTTTAGACCTGGGACTAGCGGGAAATTCAGATACGCAGTATTTT. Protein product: CASSLDLGLAGNSDTQYF.